Listed below are T cell receptor beta chains from one sample, sequenced in a study of blood T cell repertoires in COVID-19. TCRdb's table, derived via immunoSEQ multiplex PCR, lists solely in-frame clones and lacks some. This table holds more than 75,000 clones, 89% found once. The sample comprised peripheral blood. The receptors were sampled from a man in his fifties or sixties with COVID-19, enrolled during active disease. CDR3s include the opening cysteine and the closing phenylalanine or tryptophan. The D gene is left open where the match is weak. Only part of the rows carry a size: once, few, many, or a class if the clone is expanded.

abundance	j_gene	d_gene	v_gene	CDR3aa	CDR3nt
-	TRBJ1-4	-	TRBV5-1	CASSFQKGTNEKLFF	TGCGCCAGCAGCTTTCAAAAGGGGACTAATGAAAAACTGTTTTTT
-	TRBJ2-7	-	TRBV6-6	CASSNQGPYEQYF	TGTGCCAGCAGTAACCAGGGGCCCTACGAGCAGTACTTC
few	TRBJ1-5	-	TRBV6-2/TRBV6-3	CASSPTGINQPQHF	TGTGCCAGCAGTCCAACGGGTATAAATCAGCCCCAGCATTTT
-	TRBJ2-2	TRBD1	TRBV4-2	CASSQSGQGTGELFF	TGTGCCAGCAGCCAATCGGGACAGGGCACCGGGGAGCTGTTTTTT
-	TRBJ1-6	-	TRBV21-1	CASSPRPASSYNSPLHF	TGTGCCAGCAGCCCACGTCCCGCGAGCTCCTATAATTCACCCCTCCACTTT
-	TRBJ1-6	TRBD1	TRBV6-5	CASSLGTVNSPLHF	TGTGCCAGCAGTTTAGGGACAGTTAATTCACCCCTCCACTTT
-	TRBJ1-5	-	TRBV4-1	CASSQDRGNQPQHF	TGCGCCAGCAGCCAAGATAGGGGAAATCAGCCCCAGCATTTT
-	TRBJ1-2	-	TRBV12-3/TRBV12-4	CASSVTGFGYTF	TGTGCCAGCAGCGTAACAGGGTTCGGCTACACCTTC
-	TRBJ1-2	TRBD1	TRBV28	CASSWSTGGLYSYTF	TGTGCCAGCAGTTGGTCCACAGGGGGTCTTTATAGCTACACCTTC
-	TRBJ2-7	TRBD1	TRBV5-4	CASSYPGQGMRELYEQYF	TGTGCCAGCAGCTACCCGGGACAGGGAATGAGGGAGTTATACGAGCAGTACTTC
-	TRBJ2-7	-	TRBV6-1	CASSEAAYEQYF	TGTGCCAGCAGTGAGGCTGCCTACGAGCAGTACTTC
-	TRBJ2-7	-	TRBV12-3/TRBV12-4	CASSLTGGTVLYF	TGTGCCAGCAGTCTCACGGGGGGGACAGTCCTATACTTC
-	TRBJ1-1	TRBD1	TRBV7-3	CASSNRDSDNTEAFF	TGTGCCAGCAGCAACCGGGACAGTGATAACACTGAAGCTTTCTTT
-	TRBJ1-1	-	TRBV6-2/TRBV6-3	CASSFAAGGTEAFF	TGTGCCAGCAGTTTCGCTGCGGGAGGTACTGAAGCTTTCTTT
-	TRBJ1-3	-	TRBV7-7	CASSQGSGNTIYF	TGTGCTAGCAGCCAGGGTTCTGGAAACACCATATATTTT
-	TRBJ2-4	TRBD2	TRBV9	CASSVGLAGNIQYF	TGTGCCAGCAGCGTAGGGCTAGCGGGAAACATTCAGTACTTC